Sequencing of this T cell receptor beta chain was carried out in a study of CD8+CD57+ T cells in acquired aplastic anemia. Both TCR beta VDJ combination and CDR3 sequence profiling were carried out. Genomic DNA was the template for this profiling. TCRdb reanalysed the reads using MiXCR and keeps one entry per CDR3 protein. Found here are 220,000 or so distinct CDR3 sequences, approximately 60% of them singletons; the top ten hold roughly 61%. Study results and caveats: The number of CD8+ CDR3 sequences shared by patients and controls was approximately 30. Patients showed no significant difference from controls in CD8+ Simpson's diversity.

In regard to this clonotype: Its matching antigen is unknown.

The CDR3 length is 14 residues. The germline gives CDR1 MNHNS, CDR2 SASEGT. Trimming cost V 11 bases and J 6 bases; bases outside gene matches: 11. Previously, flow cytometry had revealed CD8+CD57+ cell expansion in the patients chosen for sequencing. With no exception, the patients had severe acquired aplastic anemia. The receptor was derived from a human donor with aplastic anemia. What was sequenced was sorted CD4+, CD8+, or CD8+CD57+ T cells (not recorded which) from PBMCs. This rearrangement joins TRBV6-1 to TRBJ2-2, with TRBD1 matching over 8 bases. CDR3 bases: TGTGCCGTTCTAGACAGGGGAGGTGCCGGGGAGCTGTTTTTT. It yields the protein CAVLDRGGAGELFF.